By its share, the clone carrying this TCR beta chain is medium-sized (0.01 to 0.1%). The antigen is not known. TCRdb re-derived calls from the 5' RACE reads in MiXCR, one entry per CDR3 protein. The table lists about 4,900 distinct CDR3 sequences, 29% of them singletons. The data are from a study of spatial heterogeneity in lung cancer. Across the whole study: Fewer alpha-chain than beta-chain sequences were consistently detected. The study observed each unique TCR and UMI combination more than ten times on average in raw reads.

Trimming shortened V by 7 bases and J by 7 bases, and 18 bases separated the two germline ends. CDR1 is LNHDA, CDR2 SQIVND, per germline (reference sequence). The CDR3 runs to 14 residues. The sample's time point: sample taken at primary tumor resection. Donors were around 70 untreated early-stage non-small cell lung cancer patients. Whole RNA came from tumor, nontumor lung or frozen PBMC and was sequenced without being sorted. Study-wide points: Counts of expanded alpha and beta TCRs within tumors tracked the tumor nonsynonymous mutation count.

Source: lung tumor tissue, taken at surgery. The TCR comes from a female donor with early-stage non-small cell lung cancer. V usage is TRBV19 and J usage is TRBJ2-3, with D uncertain. DNA for the CDR3: TGTGCCAGTAAGGGAATCAACCCCCAGAATACGCAGTATTTT. Translated, it gives CASKGINPQNTQYF. Supplemented by reference TRBV19 and TRBJ2-3, the full variable domain reads DGGITQSPKYLFRKEGQNVTLSCEQNLNHDAMYWYRQDPGQGLRLIYYSQIVNDFQKGDIAEGYSVSREKKESFPLTVTSAQKNPTAFYLCASKGINPQNTQYFGPGTRLTVL.